These 29 T cell receptor beta chains share one sample of origin, sequenced in a study of shared clonotypes between healthy human individuals. The assay was immunoSEQ multiplex PCR, and TCRdb's table has in-frame clones only and misses some. The sample contains millions of clones, 85% to 95% of which appear only once. Sequences were obtained from naive CD4+ T cells sorted from blood. Sample subset: CD45RA+ positively selected. Every receptor here comes from a man younger than 30 in good health.

This sequence joins TRBV7-9 and TRBJ2-1, with 7 positions matching TRBD2. Germline V gene lookup returns CDR1 SEHNR and CDR2 FQNEAQ (reference sequence). The CDR3 has 15 amino acids. Trimming took 1 base from V and 10 from J; bases not matched to a gene: 10. Written as DNA, the CDR3 is TGTGCCAGCAGCTTAGGGGTGCGGGAGCCTGAAGAGCAGTTCTTC. Protein sequence: CASSLGVREPEEQFF.

Only one count was recorded for this clone. V and J are TRBV18 and TRBJ2-3, with 8 bases fitting TRBD2. Germline loops: CDR1 KGHSH, CDR2 LQKENI. The trim removed 2 bases at V and 2 bases at J, leaving 9 bases unmatched. CDR3 size: 17 residues. The CDR3 sequence: CASSPVHSGESTDTQYF. CDR3 bases: TGTGCCAGCTCACCAGTTCATAGCGGGGAGTCCACAGATACGCAGTATTTT.

The chain carries TRBV6-5 and TRBJ2-5; 8 bases agree with TRBD1. The CDR3 loop spans 16 amino acids. Per germline, CDR1 MNHEY and CDR2 SVGAGI. Losses at the gene ends were 0 bases for V and 5 bases for J; bases not matched to a gene: 8. The CDR3 DNA reads TGTGCCAGCAGTTACTCGTTGGCAGGGGGCTCTGAGACCCAGTACTTC. It is translated as CASSYSLAGGSETQYF.

This chain connects TRBV1 to TRBJ2-7. TRBV1 is annotated as a pseudogene. The CDR3 is 16 residues long. The CDR3 is CTSSQAQGRYPYEQYF. The CDR3 DNA follows: TGCACCAGCAGCCAAGCGCAGGGGAGGTATCCGTACGAGCAGTACTTC.

In DNA, the CDR3 is TGTGCCATCAGTGGCGGGGGGGCAATCTACAATGAGCAGTTCTTC. Amino acid sequence: CAISGGGAIYNEQFF. This chain links TRBV10-3 with TRBJ2-1; 9 bases match TRBD2. Losses at the gene ends were 4 bases for V and 3 bases for J; bases not matched to a gene: 4. Germline CDR1 ENHRY, CDR2 SYGVKD. CDR3 length equals 15 residues.

This clone was seen just once. The chain joins TRBV4-1 to TRBJ2-1, with a tentative D call TRBD2 (5 bases). This CDR3 comprises 16 residues. The V gene's germline CDR1 is MGHRA and CDR2 YSYEKL. Trimming stripped 0 bases from V and 9 bases from J, with 18 bases between. In DNA form, the CDR3 reads TGCGCCAGCAGCCAAGACCCGGACCCTAGCCTTTTTGAGCAGTTCTTC. This sequence encodes CASSQDPDPSLFEQFF.

This clone was counted a single time. The chain recombines TRBV5-1 with TRBJ2-1; 8 bases fit TRBD2. V shed 4 bases, J shed 5 bases, and the junction held 8 bases outside the gene matches. This CDR3 spans 15 amino acids. Germline CDR1 reads SGHRS; CDR2 reads YFSETQ. CDR3 residues: CASSPPGLVDNEQFF. CDR3 coding DNA: TGCGCCAGCAGCCCACCGGGACTAGTCGACAATGAGCAGTTCTTC.

The chain links TRBV25-1 to TRBJ1-1, with TRBD1 as a possible D gene (6 bases). The germline CDR1 and CDR2 sequences are MGHDK and SYGVNS. The CDR3 consists of 12 residues. Trimming left V 8 bases short and J 8 bases short, with 15 bases between. CDR3 in amino acids: CASGEGGAEAFF. The DNA of the CDR3 is TGTGCCAGCGGCGAAGGGGGGGCGGAAGCTTTCTTT.

The chain carries TRBV28 and TRBJ2-3, with a tentative D call TRBD1 (6 bases). This CDR3 contains 12 residues. Germline assignment: CDR1 MDHEN and CDR2 SYDVKM. The germline V and J ends were trimmed by 4 bases and 7 bases, with 9 bases remaining between them. The CDR3 nucleotides read TGTGCCAGCAGTTCCCAGGGGTATACGCAGTATTTT. Translated, it gives CASSSQGYTQYF.

V gene TRBV6-6 combines with J gene TRBJ1-2; D is perhaps TRBD1 (5 bases). There are 13 residues in the CDR3. CDR1 is MNHNY, CDR2 SVGAGI, per germline (reference sequence). V gave up 7 bases and J gave up 3 bases, with 12 bases separating them. This chain's CDR3 is CASNNGDHYGYTF. DNA of the CDR3: TGTGCCAGCAATAACGGGGACCACTATGGCTACACCTTC.

The chain links TRBV6-6 to TRBJ2-5; tentative D call: TRBD2 (6 bases). Per the germline V gene, CDR1 is MNHNY and CDR2 is SVGAGI (reference sequence). With 2 bases removed from V and 5 bases from J, the gap between germline ends came to 15 bases. This CDR3 has 15 residues. The CDR3 sequence: CASSYPGALRETQYF. Written as DNA, the CDR3 is TGTGCCAGCAGTTACCCGGGAGCCCTCCGGGAGACCCAGTACTTC.

As to this clone: This sample includes further DNA sequences coding for the same CDR3. This chain uses TRBV18 with TRBJ2-2; the D is unclear. The V and J ends lost 3 bases and 6 bases respectively, with 5 bases between them. CDR1 and CDR2 (germline): KGHSH, LQKENI. The CDR3 covers 12 residues. CDR3 sequence (DNA): TGTGCCAGCTCACCTCTCTCCGGGGAGCTGTTTTTT. Amino acid sequence: CASSPLSGELFF. Together with reference TRBV18 and TRBJ2-2, the CDR3 gives the full variable domain: NAGVMQNPRHLVRRRGQEARLRCSPMKGHSHVYWYRQLPEEGLKFMVYLQKENIIDESGMPKERFSAEFPKEGPSILRIQQVVRGDSAAYFCASSPLSGELFFGEGSRLTVL.

The CDR3, as DNA: TGTGCCAGCAGTGAACTTCTGGCAGGTGGGAAAGGGGAAGCTTTCTTT. Amino acid sequence: CASSELLAGGKGEAFF. The chain carries TRBV2 and TRBJ1-1; no clear D gene. V gave up 2 bases and J gave up 8 bases, with 21 bases separating them. The CDR3 length is 16 residues. Germline loops: CDR1 SNHLY, CDR2 FYNNEI.

This clone occurred once. The CDR3 reads CASSLLGGVSNEKLFF. The CDR3 DNA sequence: TGTGCCAGTAGTCTCCTCGGAGGGGTATCTAATGAAAAACTGTTTTTT. The V call is TRBV19, the J call TRBJ1-4; D might be TRBD1 (5 bases). From germline, CDR1 is LNHDA and CDR2 SQIVND (reference sequence). The CDR3 consists of 16 residues. The V gene lost 5 bases and the J gene lost 3 bases, with 16 bases spanning the gap.

The chain carries TRBV2 and TRBJ1-1, with D tentatively TRBD1 (5 bases). V was trimmed by 8 bases and J by 4 bases, leaving 14 bases between them. The CDR3 covers 13 residues. Germline V gene sequence: CDR1 SNHLY, CDR2 FYNNEI. The CDR3 DNA is TGTGCCAGCTTGACCAGGGTAATCACTGAAGCTTTCTTT. This sequence encodes CASLTRVITEAFF.

CDR3 amino acids: CASTQSGARTF. The CDR3 bases are TGTGCCAGTACCCAGTCCGGGGCTCGGACCTTC. The chain is built from TRBV19 and TRBJ1-2; the D gene is possibly TRBD1 (5 bases). Per germline, CDR1 LNHDA and CDR2 SQIVND (reference sequence). Trimming shortened V by 7 bases and J by 14 bases, and 17 bases separated the two germline ends. The CDR3 loop spans 11 amino acids.

The rearrangement joins TRBV7-5 to TRBJ1-1. TRBV7-5 is noted as a pseudogene. The CDR3 has 14 amino acids. The CDR3 region is CARSLARGGTEAFF. Here the CDR3 DNA reads TGTGCCAGAAGCTTAGCGCGGGGAGGCACTGAAGCTTTCTTT.

The V gene is TRBV10-1, the J gene TRBJ2-7; 11 positions match TRBD2. The CDR3 is 14 residues long. With 6 bases clipped from V and 4 bases from J, the junction kept 5 bases outside the gene matches. CDR1 is WNHNN and CDR2 is SYGVQD in the germline V gene (reference sequence). The CDR3 DNA reads as TGCGCCAGCAGCCAGACTAGCGGGACTTACGAGCAGTACTTC. Translating gives CASSQTSGTYEQYF.

The rearrangement uses TRBV5-1 and TRBJ1-2; the D gene is possibly TRBD1 (6 bases). Germline loops: CDR1 SGHRS, CDR2 YFSETQ. V lost 0 bases and J 8 bases, leaving 11 bases between the germline ends. This CDR3 contains 13 residues. The CDR3: CASSLEAGEGYTF. The CDR3 DNA sequence: TGCGCCAGCAGCTTGGAGGCAGGGGAAGGCTACACCTTC.

CDR3 sequence: CAWRPLESSYNSPLHF. The CDR3 nucleotides read TGTGCCTGGAGACCCCTCGAGAGCTCCTATAATTCACCCCTCCACTTT. The J gene is TRBJ1-6, the V gene TRBV30; D not resolved. Germline V gives CDR1 GTSNPN, CDR2 SVGIG (reference sequence). V was trimmed by 3 bases and J by 0 bases, leaving 12 bases between them. The CDR3 covers 16 residues.

The gene calls are TRBV2 and TRBJ1-2; D not resolved. The CDR3 extends over 14 amino acids. CDR1 and CDR2 (germline): SNHLY, FYNNEI. V lost 2 bases, J lost 4 bases, and 11 bases lay in between. Written as DNA, the CDR3 is TGTGCCAGCAGTGAACTATTGCGGCTCTATGGCTACACCTTC. The encoded protein is CASSELLRLYGYTF.

V and J are TRBV6-1 and TRBJ2-5; 11 bases fit TRBD2. Germline CDR1 MNHNS, CDR2 SASEGT. Unmatched junction bases numbered 5, after V lost 4 bases and J lost 4 bases. The CDR3 loop spans 15 amino acids. In nucleotides, the CDR3 is TGTGCCAGCAGTGTCTTAGCGGGGGGGACAGAGACCCAGTACTTC. It codes for CASSVLAGGTETQYF.

V and J are TRBV5-6 and TRBJ2-7, with a weak D call TRBD2 (6 bases). V lost 3 bases and J lost 3, with 10 bases in between. In germline, CDR1 is SGHDT, CDR2 YYEEEE. The CDR3 length is 13 residues. CDR3 protein: CASSWGTGYEQYF. CDR3 sequence (DNA): TGTGCCAGCAGCTGGGGGACTGGCTACGAGCAGTACTTC. The entire variable domain, with the rest obtained from reference TRBV5-6 and TRBJ2-7, is as follows: DAGVTQSPTHLIKTRGQQVTLRCSPKSGHDTVSWYQQALGQGPQFIFQYYEEEERQRGNFPDRFSGHQFPNYSSELNVNALLLGDSALYLCASSWGTGYEQYFGPGTRLTVT.

This chain joins TRBV28 and TRBJ1-5; D remains ambiguous. The CDR3 totals 12 residues. The V gene's germline CDR1 is MDHEN and CDR2 SYDVKM. Trimming removed 6 bases from V and 6 bases from J, with 9 bases in between. In DNA form, the CDR3 reads TGTGCCAGCAGAAGTGGGAGTCAGCCCCAGCATTTT. It is translated as CASRSGSQPQHF.

Details on this clone: This specimen includes other DNA sequences encoding the same CDR3. The DNA of the CDR3 is TGTGCCAGCAGCTTGGAGCGGTACGAGCAGTACTTC. Its protein is CASSLERYEQYF. The rearrangement uses TRBV5-4 and TRBJ2-7; TRBD2 might be the D (5 bases). The V and J ends lost 0 bases and 4 bases respectively, with 5 bases between them. CDR1 and CDR2 from the germline V gene are SGHNT and YYREEE (reference sequence). The CDR3 totals 12 residues.

The chain combines TRBV19 with TRBJ1-5; TRBD1 agrees at 10 bases. This CDR3 has 15 residues. Losses at the gene ends were 7 bases for V and 7 bases for J; bases not matched to a gene: 10. Germline values: CDR1 LNHDA, CDR2 SQIVND (reference sequence). CDR3 DNA sequence: TGTGCCAGTAAGACCGGGACAGGGGATCGCCAGCCCCAGCATTTT. The encoded protein is CASKTGTGDRQPQHF.

The gene calls are TRBV6-5 and TRBJ2-5, with 8 positions matching TRBD2. This CDR3 has 14 amino acids. The J segment lost 6 bases and the V segment lost 7 bases, leaving 10 bases of the junction unmatched. Germline CDR1 reads MNHEY; CDR2 reads SVGAGI. CDR3 loop: CASMSGGRGKTQYF. The CDR3 DNA follows: TGTGCCAGCATGTCGGGGGGGCGGGGAAAGACCCAGTACTTC.

The chain has TRBV6-1 and TRBJ1-2, with 7 bases identical to TRBD1. Germline CDR1 and CDR2: MNHNS and SASEGT. CDR3 length equals 15 residues. The ends lost 6 bases at V and 9 bases at J; junction bases unmatched: 16. This CDR3 reads CASRDPGTDHGRYTF. In DNA, the CDR3 is TGTGCCAGCAGGGACCCGGGGACAGACCACGGTCGCTACACCTTC.

The chain is built from TRBV6-1 and TRBJ2-1, with D perhaps TRBD1 (5 bases). CDR3 size: 11 residues. Trimming shortened V by 10 bases and J by 8 bases, and 12 bases separated the two germline ends. Germline V lookup: CDR1 MNHNS, CDR2 SASEGT. Here the CDR3 DNA reads TGTGCCACCCTTAGGGGTCATGAGCAGTTCTTC. Its protein is CATLRGHEQFF.